Listed here are 8 T cell receptor beta chains from one sample, sequenced in a study of cytomegalovirus exposure and HLA in healthy donors. Produced via immunoSEQ multiplex PCR; TCRdb's table is partial and in-frame only. The table records 140,000 to 150,000 clones, about 95% of them present only once. The source material was PBMCs. These receptors all come from a young man in good health and CMV-seropositive.

The V call is TRBV7-3, the J call TRBJ1-1; maybe TRBD1 (5 bases). There are 17 residues in the CDR3. The V end was cut by 0 bases, the J end by 0 bases, with 14 bases between. Per germline, CDR1 SGHTA and CDR2 FQGTGA. The CDR3 nucleotides read TGTGCCAGCAGCTTAACGCGGGGGTCGGCTGTGAACACTGAAGCTTTCTTT. This sequence encodes CASSLTRGSAVNTEAFF.

This chain uses TRBV19 with TRBJ2-7; D might be TRBD1 (6 bases). The CDR3 sequence is 13 residues long. V was pared by 3 bases and J by 2 bases, with 8 bases between. Germline V gene lookup returns CDR1 LNHDA and CDR2 SQIVND (reference sequence). CDR3 nucleotide sequence: TGTGCCAGTAGTATCTCAGGGGCCTACGAGCAGTACTTC. Translation: CASSISGAYEQYF.

This sequence joins TRBV6-5 and TRBJ1-6; D gene ambiguous. The germline CDR1 and CDR2 sequences are MNHEY and SVGAGI. Trimming cost V 3 bases and J 7 bases, with 7 bases left between them. The CDR3 sequence is 13 residues long. DNA of the CDR3: TGTGCCAGCAGTTATCCCGGGAATTCACCCCTCCACTTT. It specifies CASSYPGNSPLHF.

This rearrangement joins TRBV30 to TRBJ2-7, with unresolved D. Germline CDR1 and CDR2: GTSNPN and SVGIG (reference sequence). This CDR3 is 14 amino acids long. Trimming took 4 bases from V and 0 from J, leaving 13 bases between them. For the CDR3, the DNA is TGTGCCTGGACCACACCCTCCGCCTCCTACGAGCAGTACTTC. Translation gives CAWTTPSASYEQYF.

CDR3 region: CASSVAGGQYEQYF. The CDR3, as DNA: TGTGCCAGCAGTGTAGCGGGAGGGCAGTACGAGCAGTACTTC. The genes are TRBV28 and TRBJ2-7; 11 bases match TRBD2. From germline, CDR1 is MDHEN and CDR2 SYDVKM. The CDR3 runs to 14 residues. The J segment lost 4 bases and the V segment lost 5 bases, leaving 4 bases of the junction unmatched.

In its sample, this clone was seen once. The V gene is TRBV2, the J gene TRBJ2-5; a weak D match, TRBD1 (5 bases). This CDR3 is 15 amino acids long. Per germline, CDR1 SNHLY and CDR2 FYNNEI. Trimming left V 2 bases short and J 5 bases short, with 15 bases between. DNA for the CDR3: TGTGCCAGCAGTGAATACGCAGGGCGAGAGGAGACCCAGTACTTC. Its translation is CASSEYAGREETQYF. Supplemented by reference TRBV2 and TRBJ2-5, the full variable domain reads EPEVTQTPSHQVTQMGQEVILRCVPISNHLYFYWYRQILGQKVEFLVSFYNNEISEKSEIFDDQFSVERPDGSNFTLKIRSTKLEDSAMYFCASSEYAGREETQYFGPGTRLLVL.

The J gene is TRBJ2-7, the V gene TRBV27; 8 bases line up with TRBD2. V trimming: 5 bases; J trimming: 3 bases; junction bases outside the gene matches: 6. CDR1 is MNHEY, CDR2 SMNVEV, per germline (reference sequence). CDR3 length equals 14 residues. CDR3 sequence: CASSMSGRVYEQYF. The CDR3 coding sequence is TGTGCCAGCAGTATGAGCGGGAGAGTCTACGAGCAGTACTTC.

This chain links TRBV11-3 with TRBJ2-2; 7 bases match TRBD1. Looked up from germline, CDR1 is SGHNT and CDR2 is YENEEA. The CDR3 is made up of 14 amino acids. J was trimmed by 6 bases and V by 8 bases; bases with no gene match: 9. CDR3 sequence: CASVGQDRPGELFF. For the CDR3, the DNA is TGTGCCAGCGTCGGACAGGATCGTCCCGGGGAGCTGTTTTTT.